This T cell receptor (beta chain) came from a study of Ad26.COV2.S vaccination and SARS-CoV-2 variants. Study overall: The vaccine Ad26.COV2.S was put into the muscle once, or twice with 56 days between.

With regard to this clone: Its antigen is unidentified. At one of its ends the junction is not consistent with the germline gene, which may arise from a read error.

The study, taken as a whole, reports: People who got the vaccine or the placebo had similar non-spike TCR breadth.

The CDR3 spans 14 residues. Germline V CDR1 and CDR2: SGHVS, FQNEAQ. Stated treatment: about 20 received Ad26.COV2.S at low or high dose, single or two shots; roughly five received placebo; per-sample allocation not given. Sampling was performed 63 days after the first vaccine or placebo injection. The donor's status was that of an adult aged 18-55 years in Boston. The protocol was immunoSEQ multiplex PCR, while the TCRdb copy is restricted to in-frame clones and leaves out a portion. Of 300,000 to 500,000 clones in the sample, 88% are singletons; the top ten hold roughly 3.5%. The input for sequencing was peripheral blood, taken in a trial of Ad26.COV2.S vaccine versus placebo. The receptor's source is a person between 18 and 60 years old who received the Ad26.COV2.S COVID-19 vaccine or a placebo. The genes are TRBV7-8 and TRBJ1-1; D may be TRBD1 (5 bases). The CDR3 DNA sequence: TGTGCCAGCACCTTAGGGCAGGGGAACACTGAAGCTTTCTTT. As protein: CASTLGQGNTEAFF.